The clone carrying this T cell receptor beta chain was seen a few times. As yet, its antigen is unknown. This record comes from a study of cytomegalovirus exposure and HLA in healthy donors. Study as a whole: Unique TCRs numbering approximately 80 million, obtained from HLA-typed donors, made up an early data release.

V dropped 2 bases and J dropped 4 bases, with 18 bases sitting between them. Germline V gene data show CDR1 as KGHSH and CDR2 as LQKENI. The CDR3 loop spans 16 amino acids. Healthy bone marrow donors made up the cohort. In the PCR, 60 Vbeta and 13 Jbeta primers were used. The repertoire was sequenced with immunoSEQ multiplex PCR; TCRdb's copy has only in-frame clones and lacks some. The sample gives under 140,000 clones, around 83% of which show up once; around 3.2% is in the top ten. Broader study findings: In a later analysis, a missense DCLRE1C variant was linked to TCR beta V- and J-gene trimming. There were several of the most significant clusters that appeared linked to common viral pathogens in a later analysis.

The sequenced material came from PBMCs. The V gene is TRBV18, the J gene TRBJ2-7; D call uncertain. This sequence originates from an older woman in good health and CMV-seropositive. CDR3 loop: CASSPSFEQLSYEQYF. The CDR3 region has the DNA TGTGCCAGCTCACCAAGTTTCGAACAGTTAAGTTACGAGCAGTACTTC.